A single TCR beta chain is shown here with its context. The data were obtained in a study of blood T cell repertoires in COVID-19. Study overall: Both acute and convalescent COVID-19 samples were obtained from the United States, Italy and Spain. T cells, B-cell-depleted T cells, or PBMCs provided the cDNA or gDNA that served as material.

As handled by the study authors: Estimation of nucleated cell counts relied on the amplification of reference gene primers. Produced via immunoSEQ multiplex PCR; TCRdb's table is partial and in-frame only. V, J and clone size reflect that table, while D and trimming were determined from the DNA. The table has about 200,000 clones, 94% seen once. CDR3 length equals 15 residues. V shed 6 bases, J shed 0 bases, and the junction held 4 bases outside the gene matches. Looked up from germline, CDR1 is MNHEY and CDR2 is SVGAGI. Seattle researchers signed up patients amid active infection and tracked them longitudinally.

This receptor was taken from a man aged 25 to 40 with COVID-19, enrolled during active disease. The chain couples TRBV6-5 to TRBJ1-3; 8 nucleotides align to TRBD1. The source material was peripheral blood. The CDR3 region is CASSPQGGSGNTIYF. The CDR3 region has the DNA TGTGCCAGCAGCCCACAGGGGGGCTCTGGAAACACCATATATTTT.